A selection of T cell receptor beta chains follows, all from one sample in a study of T cells in Graves' hyperthyroidism and ophthalmopathy. MiXCR, applied by TCRdb to the multiplex PCR reads, yields one record per CDR3 protein. Here the sample spans a few hundred thousand distinct CDR3 sequences, over 35% being singletons. The sample comprised peripheral blood or thyroid tissue (not recorded which). Source of these receptors: an adult woman with Graves' disease, either hyperthyroidism or ophthalmopathy (not recorded which). Each CDR3 is given with its conserved first and last residue. D genes are given only for firm matches. Some rows have no size entry. The others give once, few or many, or a class for an expanded clone.

>-|TRBV20-1|TRBD1|TRBJ2-3
CSANGQGTDTQYF
TGCAGTGCAAACGGACAGGGCACAGATACGCAGTATTTT
>-|TRBV9|-|TRBJ1-2
CASSVGPPRYDYTF
TGTGCCAGCAGCGTAGGGCCTCCCCGCTATGACTACACCTTC
>few|TRBV5-1|-|TRBJ1-6
CASREESSPLHF
TGCGCCAGCCGGGAGGAGAGCTCACCCCTCCACTTT
>-|TRBV7-2|-|TRBJ2-7
CASSPTWTDYEQYF
TGTGCCAGCAGCCCCACGTGGACAGACTACGAGCAGTACTTC
>-|TRBV6-1|-|TRBJ1-6
CASSVIHNSPLHF
TGTGCCAGCAGTGTAATACATAATTCACCCCTCCACTTT
>many|TRBV19|-|TRBJ2-2
CASSPLNTGELFF
TGTGCCAGTAGTCCCCTTAACACCGGGGAGCTGTTTTTT
>-|TRBV29-1|TRBD1|TRBJ2-7
CSASGTGTYEQYF
TGCAGCGCTTCCGGGACAGGGACCTACGAGCAGTACTTC
>-|TRBV20-1|TRBD1|TRBJ1-5
CSALGGGYQPQHF
TGCAGTGCTCTGGGAGGGGGCTATCAGCCCCAGCATTTT
>few|TRBV7-2|-|TRBJ1-5
CASSLASVGPQHF
TGTGCCAGCAGCTTAGCGTCAGTAGGTCCCCAGCATTTT
>once|TRBV20-1|TRBD2|TRBJ2-7
CSVGGRASYEQYF
TGCAGTGTTGGCGGGAGGGCCTCCTACGAGCAGTACTTC